One sample yielded the 4 T cell receptor beta chains listed below, sequenced in a study of cytomegalovirus exposure and HLA in healthy donors. Amplification used 60 Vbeta primers and 13 Jbeta primers. Here immunoSEQ multiplex PCR was the method, and the copy in TCRdb shows in-frame clones only, minus some. This sample has tens of thousands of clones, with approximately 79% found just once. The material sequenced was PBMCs. The origin of the receptors is a woman aged 30 to 39 in good health and CMV-seronegative.

The rearrangement uses TRBV28 and TRBJ2-7; TRBD1 agrees at 9 bases. The CDR3 runs to 15 residues. Germline CDR1 MDHEN, CDR2 SYDVKM. Losses at the gene ends were 4 bases for V and 0 bases for J; bases not matched to a gene: 4. Here the CDR3 DNA reads TGTGCCAGCAGTTCCGGGACAGGGAGCTCCTACGAGCAGTACGTC. Its translation is CASSSGTGSSYEQYV.

The chain is built from TRBV29-1 and TRBJ2-3; TRBD2 aligns across 10 bases. Per germline, CDR1 SQVTM and CDR2 ANQGSEA. The CDR3 covers 15 residues. Trimming at V came to 2 bases and at J to 5 bases, leaving 7 bases not matched to a gene. The CDR3 loop reads CSVESLAGVGDTQYF. The CDR3 bases are TGCAGCGTTGAAAGCCTAGCGGGAGTTGGAGATACGCAGTATTTT.

This clone occurred a few times. The V gene is TRBV15, the J gene TRBJ2-3; 10 bases map to TRBD2. From germline, CDR1 is LNHNV and CDR2 YYDKDF (reference sequence). The CDR3 length is 17 residues. V lost 0 bases to trimming and J lost 3 bases; unmatched junction nucleotides: 6. The CDR3 loop reads CATSRDGASGRTDTQYF. The CDR3 coding sequence is TGTGCCACCAGCAGAGATGGGGCTAGCGGGAGAACAGATACGCAGTATTTT.

The rearrangement uses TRBV5-6 and TRBJ1-2; 8 nucleotides line up with TRBD1. The ends lost 0 bases at V and 6 bases at J; junction bases unmatched: 7. The CDR3 has 15 residues. Germline V gene sequence: CDR1 SGHDT, CDR2 YYEEEE. CDR3 nucleotides: TGTGCCAGCAGCTTGGAAGGGACAGGAGGGCATGGCTACACCTTC. Its translation: CASSLEGTGGHGYTF.